Each of the 19 T cell receptor beta chains below was sequenced from the same sample in a study of blood T cell repertoires in COVID-19. This table comes from immunoSEQ multiplex PCR, and its TCRdb copy is limited to in-frame clones, with some not included. The sample has around 150,000 clones, approximately 95% seen once; the top ten hold around 2%. The specimen was peripheral blood. These receptors came from a woman aged 60-70 years with COVID-19, enrolled during active disease.

The chain employs TRBV19 and TRBJ1-5; no definite D call. The CDR3 has 20 residues. Trimming took off 7 bases at V and 0 bases at J, with 28 bases between the two ends. Germline V gene sequence: CDR1 LNHDA, CDR2 SQIVND (reference sequence). For the CDR3, the DNA is TGTGCCAGTACCCTTCAGCGGGCAGGATATAATCAATATAGCAATCAGCCCCAGCATTTT. Translation: CASTLQRAGYNQYSNQPQHF.

The V and J genes are TRBV18 and TRBJ2-1, with TRBD1 identical over 8 bases. CDR1 and CDR2 (germline): KGHSH, LQKENI. Unmatched junction bases numbered 7, after V lost 4 bases and J lost 5 bases. The CDR3 has 15 amino acids. The CDR3 reads CASSLQRTGNNEQFF. CDR3 bases: TGTGCCAGCTCACTTCAGAGGACAGGGAACAATGAGCAGTTCTTC.

J is TRBJ2-7 and V is TRBV10-3; perhaps TRBD1 as D (6 bases). V lost 8 bases, J lost 2 bases, and 13 bases lay in between. Germline loops: CDR1 ENHRY, CDR2 SYGVKD. The CDR3 contains 13 residues. In DNA form, the CDR3 reads TGTGCCATCGCCCCTGGGGGCCCCTACGAGCAGTACTTC. It is translated as CAIAPGGPYEQYF.

About this clone itself: Other DNA sequences in this specimen translate into the identical CDR3. The chain is built from TRBV7-9 and TRBJ1-4, with no clear D. Between the trimmed V and J ends, which lost 0 bases and 0 bases, there was a span of 5 bases. The CDR3 has 15 amino acids. Germline CDR1 reads SEHNR; CDR2 reads FQNEAQ (reference sequence). CDR3 amino acids: CASSLAGATNEKLFF. In nucleotides, the CDR3 is TGTGCCAGCAGCTTAGCCGGGGCAACTAATGAAAAACTGTTTTTT.

The gene calls are TRBV20-1 and TRBJ2-7; a weak D match, TRBD2 (5 bases). The CDR3 runs 12 residues. The germline gives CDR1 DFQATT, CDR2 SNEGSKA (reference sequence). V lost 3 bases to trimming and J lost 2 bases, with 8 bases between them. In nucleotides, the CDR3 is TGCAGTGCTAGTAAACTAGCCTACGAGCAGTACTTC. This encodes CSASKLAYEQYF.

This sequence joins TRBV6-2 or TRBV6-3 and TRBJ1-3; 7 nucleotides agree with TRBD1. Germline lookup yields CDR1 MNHEY and CDR2 SVGEGT. V lost 0 bases and J lost 0; bases outside the gene matches: 11. The CDR3 is made up of 19 amino acids. The CDR3 DNA sequence: TGTGCCAGCAGTTACTCGAGGAGGCTCAGGGGGAGCTCTGGAAACACCATATATTTT. Translated: CASSYSRRLRGSSGNTIYF.

The chain employs TRBV2 and TRBJ1-6; TRBD1 might be the D (5 bases). Between the trimmed V and J ends, which lost 6 bases and 9 bases, there was a span of 15 bases. The CDR3 sequence is 14 residues long. Germline values: CDR1 SNHLY, CDR2 FYNNEI. CDR3 bases: TGTGCCAGCAGCCTGGAAGGGGTGGGTTCACCCCTCCACTTT. Translated, it gives CASSLEGVGSPLHF.

The chain carries TRBV4-2 and TRBJ2-1, with 7 bases aligning to TRBD1. The trim removed 1 base at V and 8 bases at J, leaving 2 bases unmatched. The germline gives CDR1 LGHNA, CDR2 YNFKEQ. CDR3 length: 13 residues. CDR3 sequence reads: CASSQGGGDEQFF. In DNA form, the CDR3 reads TGTGCCAGCAGCCAAGGAGGGGGCGATGAGCAGTTCTTC.

The chain links TRBV5-1 to TRBJ2-2; no firm D call. Germline assignment: CDR1 SGHRS and CDR2 YFSETQ. V was pared by 0 bases and J by 6 bases, with 9 bases between. The length of the CDR3 is 14 residues. In nucleotides, the CDR3 is TGCGCCAGCAGCTTGGGCACGCGCGCCGGGGAGCTGTTTTTT. This translates into CASSLGTRAGELFF.

The chain carries TRBV6-2 or TRBV6-3 and TRBJ2-2; TRBD1 might be the D (5 bases). The germline gives CDR1 MNHEY, CDR2 SVGEGT. This CDR3 spans 13 amino acids. Trimming took 4 bases from V and 7 from J, leaving 10 bases between them. In DNA, the CDR3 is TGTGCCAGCAGTTGGCAGGGAAACGGGGAGCTGTTTTTT. It encodes CASSWQGNGELFF.

CDR3 sequence reads: CASSIPGGNRGEKLFF. DNA of the CDR3: TGTGCCAGTAGTATCCCCGGGGGGAATCGGGGTGAAAAACTGTTTTTT. The V call is TRBV19, the J call TRBJ1-4; D is perhaps TRBD1 (5 bases). This CDR3 region has 16 residues. Trimming cost V 3 bases and J 7 bases, with 18 bases left between them. The V gene's germline CDR1 is LNHDA and CDR2 SQIVND (reference sequence).

The chain employs TRBV7-2 and TRBJ1-2; D uncertain. CDR1 is SGHTA and CDR2 is FQGNSA in the germline V gene. The CDR3 loop spans 16 amino acids. Trimming removed 0 bases from V and 0 bases from J, with 11 bases in between. CDR3 loop: CASSLAWAVTNYGYTF. The CDR3 bases are TGTGCCAGCAGCTTAGCGTGGGCAGTGACTAACTATGGCTACACCTTC.

This clone has a single count. The chain has TRBV28 and TRBJ1-1, with D maybe TRBD1 (5 bases). The CDR3 is 14 amino acids. V lost 6 bases, J lost 4 bases, and 15 bases lay in between. Germline values: CDR1 MDHEN, CDR2 SYDVKM. This CDR3 is CASSFLPGGTEAFF. CDR3 in DNA: TGTGCCAGCAGCTTCTTGCCGGGGGGCACTGAAGCTTTCTTT.

DNA of the CDR3: TGTGCCAGCAGCTTTTACCCGCCACTTATGAACACTGAAGCTTTCTTT. Protein sequence: CASSFYPPLMNTEAFF. V gene TRBV5-4 combines with J gene TRBJ1-1, with D unclear. The V end was cut by 2 bases, the J end by 0 bases, with 14 bases between. Germline loops: CDR1 SGHNT, CDR2 YYREEE (reference sequence). The length of the CDR3 is 16 residues.

This clone was seen a handful of times. The chain employs TRBV5-4 and TRBJ2-7, with 10 bases lining up with TRBD2. V dropped 1 base and J dropped 5; count of bases not matched to a gene: 9. Germline loops: CDR1 SGHNT, CDR2 YYREEE (reference sequence). The CDR3 totals 16 residues. CDR3 protein: CASSLLSGGARDEQYF. CDR3 coding DNA: TGTGCCAGCAGCTTGCTCAGCGGGGGGGCTCGTGACGAGCAGTACTTC. Combining the CDR3 with reference TRBV5-4 and TRBJ2-7 gives the whole variable domain ETGVTQSPTHLIKTRGQQVTLRCSSQSGHNTVSWYQQALGQGPQFIFQYYREEENGRGNFPPRFSGLQFPNYSSELNVNALELDDSALYLCASSLLSGGARDEQYFGPGTRLTVT.

The count of this clone is one. The chain links TRBV4-3 to TRBJ2-3, with D possibly matching TRBD1 (5 bases). With 2 bases removed from V and 1 base from J, the gap between germline ends came to 10 bases. Per germline, CDR1 LGHNA and CDR2 YSLEER. The CDR3 extends over 15 amino acids. As DNA, the CDR3 is TGCGCCAGCAGCCAAATAGGGGTAGGCACAGATACGCAGTATTTT. Protein product: CASSQIGVGTDTQYF.

The rearrangement uses TRBV18 and TRBJ1-4, with D possibly being TRBD1 (6 bases). Germline CDR1 and CDR2: KGHSH and LQKENI. Trimming pared 4 bases from V and 5 bases from J, leaving 11 bases between. CDR3 size: 14 residues. The CDR3 coding sequence is TGTGCCAGCTCACTCAGGGGTTGGAATGAAAAACTGTTTTTT. Translation gives CASSLRGWNEKLFF.

The chain carries TRBV30 and TRBJ1-6; tentative D call: TRBD1 (6 bases). The CDR3 spans 14 residues. Germline CDR1 GTSNPN, CDR2 SVGIG (reference sequence). The ends were cut back, 0 bases at V and 7 bases at J, with 10 bases in the middle. In DNA form, the CDR3 reads TGTGCCTGGAGTGTAGAACAGGGAAATTCACCCCTCCACTTT. Its protein is CAWSVEQGNSPLHF.

The chain carries TRBV6-2 or TRBV6-3 and TRBJ1-1, with TRBD1 as a possible D gene (5 bases). Germline CDR1 is MNHEY and CDR2 is SVGEGT. This CDR3 comprises 13 residues. Trimming removed 5 bases from V and 1 base from J, with 8 bases in between. CDR3 in DNA: TGTGCCAGCAGTACCACAGGGAACACTGAAGCTTTCTTT. Its translation: CASSTTGNTEAFF.